These 30 T cell receptor beta chains were sequenced from one sample in a study of OX40 agonist ivuxolimab in advanced cancers. Repertoires were generated with immunoSEQ multiplex PCR, while TCRdb's copy carries only in-frame clones and drops some. The sample shows some 95,000 clones, roughly 87% of them seen only once. The sequencing used CD4+ or CD8+ T cells sorted from blood, collected in a trial of the OX40 agonist ivuxolimab. These receptors all come from an adult with an advanced solid tumor such as melanoma, head and neck, liver or kidney cancer.

The chain carries TRBV27 and TRBJ1-4; the D is unclear. V was shortened by 1 base and J by 8 bases, with 11 bases between the two germline ends. The CDR3 is 14 residues long. Germline-derived CDR1 and CDR2 are MNHEY and SMNVEV (reference sequence). The CDR3: CASSLFALGEKLFF. The CDR3 DNA is TGTGCCAGCAGTTTATTCGCTTTGGGGGAAAAACTGTTTTTT.

The rearrangement links TRBV7-3 to TRBJ1-1; no definite D call. This CDR3 has 14 amino acids. From germline, CDR1 is SGHTA and CDR2 FQGTGA. V was cut by 1 base and J by 5 bases, with 11 bases left in between. The CDR3 coding sequence is TGTGCCAGCAGCTTAAATGCGTTGGGAACTGAAGCTTTCTTT. This translates into CASSLNALGTEAFF.

The V call is TRBV19, the J call TRBJ2-7; possibly TRBD2 for D (6 bases). The CDR3 has 13 residues. The V gene's germline CDR1 is LNHDA and CDR2 SQIVND (reference sequence). V gave up 5 bases and J gave up 6 bases, with 14 bases separating them. In DNA form, the CDR3 reads TGTGCCAGTAGTGGGGACGGGGGAGGCGAGCAGTACTTC. It encodes CASSGDGGGEQYF. The full variable domain, its missing parts supplied by reference TRBV19 and TRBJ2-7, is DGGITQSPKYLFRKEGQNVTLSCEQNLNHDAMYWYRQDPGQGLRLIYYSQIVNDFQKGDIAEGYSVSREKKESFPLTVTSAQKNPTAFYLCASSGDGGGEQYFGPGTRLTVT.

The chain combines TRBV9 with TRBJ2-4, with D possibly being TRBD1 or TRBD2 (5 bases each). V was cut by 0 bases and J by 2 bases, with 18 bases left in between. The CDR3 has 18 residues. The germline CDR1 and CDR2 sequences are SGDLS and YYNGEE. CDR3 protein: CASSVVSTSGATKNIQYF. The CDR3 DNA reads TGTGCCAGCAGCGTAGTCAGCACTAGTGGGGCTACCAAAAACATTCAGTACTTC.

This clone was detected only once. This chain joins TRBV10-3 and TRBJ1-1, with 7 positions matching TRBD1. The CDR3 extends over 14 amino acids. Germline loops: CDR1 ENHRY, CDR2 SYGVKD. V was pared by 7 bases and J by 3 bases, with 8 bases of the junction left unmatched. CDR3 bases: TGTGCCATCACCTTAGACAGGGACGACACTGAAGCTTTCTTT. Its translation: CAITLDRDDTEAFF.

The chain links TRBV29-1 to TRBJ2-7; TRBD2 matches at 8 bases. There are 14 residues in the CDR3. The V gene end was trimmed by 7 bases and the J gene end by 3 bases; junction bases not matched to a gene: 11. Germline V gene data show CDR1 as SQVTM and CDR2 as ANQGSEA. The CDR3 nucleotides are TGCAGCGCCCAATTTGCCAGCGGGGGCTACGAGCAGTACTTC. As protein: CSAQFASGGYEQYF.

The V call is TRBV5-1, the J call TRBJ2-7; TRBD2 matches 7 bases. Trimming took 7 bases from V and 1 from J; bases not matched to a gene: 5. Germline CDR1 reads SGHRS; CDR2 reads YFSETQ. The CDR3 contains 13 residues. The CDR3 is CASGRESSYEQYF. The DNA for the CDR3 is TGCGCCAGCGGGCGGGAGTCTTCCTACGAGCAGTACTTC.

This rearrangement joins TRBV15 to TRBJ1-4; D gene uncertain. V was cut by 1 base and J by 8 bases, with 11 bases left in between. The CDR3 is 14 amino acids. The germline gives CDR1 LNHNV, CDR2 YYDKDF (reference sequence). The CDR3 sequence: CATSRGGVKEKLFF. The CDR3 DNA follows: TGTGCCACCAGCAGAGGGGGTGTAAAAGAAAAACTGTTTTTT. Based on the CDR3 plus reference TRBV15 and TRBJ1-4, the full variable domain is DAMVIQNPRYQVTQFGKPVTLSCSQTLNHNVMYWYQQKSSQAPKLLFHYYDKDFNNEADTPDNFQSRRPNTSFCFLDIRSPGLGDTAMYLCATSRGGVKEKLFFGSGTQLSVL.

This clone occurred once. This sequence joins TRBV5-4 and TRBJ2-3, with unresolved D. CDR1 is SGHNT and CDR2 is YYREEE in the germline V gene (reference sequence). This CDR3 region has 16 residues. The V gene lost 4 bases and the J gene lost 0 bases, with 15 bases spanning the gap. Written as DNA, the CDR3 is TGTGCCAGCAGCCTTCTGACGGACCCCAGCACAGATACGCAGTATTTT. Translating it yields CASSLLTDPSTDTQYF.

The V and J genes are TRBV7-9 and TRBJ1-4; no firm D call. The length of the CDR3 is 15 residues. Per the germline V gene, CDR1 is SEHNR and CDR2 is FQNEAQ (reference sequence). V was clipped by 2 bases and J by 0 bases, with 7 bases between them. CDR3 DNA: TGTGCCAGCAGCTTAACGAGCTCAACTAATGAAAAACTGTTTTTT. Translated, it gives CASSLTSSTNEKLFF.

The chain has TRBV5-1 and TRBJ2-6, with D perhaps being TRBD1 or TRBD2 (6 bases each). Germline assignment: CDR1 SGHRS and CDR2 YFSETQ. The V gene lost 2 bases and the J gene lost 1 base, with 13 bases spanning the gap. The CDR3 sequence is 17 residues long. The CDR3 DNA reads TGCGCCAGCAGCTTTGTGGGGGGCGAGTCTGGGGCCAACGTCCTGACTTTC. Encoded protein: CASSFVGGESGANVLTF.

V gene TRBV2 combines with J gene TRBJ1-3; no reliable D call. Germline CDR1 SNHLY, CDR2 FYNNEI. This CDR3 has 14 residues. V was clipped by 6 bases and J by 3 bases, with 12 bases between them. The CDR3 loop reads CASRQESGGNTIYF. The CDR3 DNA reads as TGTGCCAGCAGGCAGGAGTCTGGTGGAAACACCATATATTTT.

The chain recombines TRBV5-1 with TRBJ2-7; 7 bases fit TRBD1. V gave up 5 bases and J gave up 4 bases; unmatched junction bases: 9. The CDR3 extends over 14 amino acids. Germline V gives CDR1 SGHRS, CDR2 YFSETQ. The CDR3 nucleotides read TGCGCCAGCAGACCACCGGGACAGCTATACGAGCAGTACTTC. It specifies CASRPPGQLYEQYF.

The V gene is TRBV10-3, the J gene TRBJ2-7; TRBD2 agrees at 7 bases. V gave up 6 bases and J gave up 7 bases; unmatched junction bases: 9. Germline lookup yields CDR1 ENHRY and CDR2 SYGVKD. The CDR3 extends over 13 amino acids. The DNA for the CDR3 is TGTGCCATCAGAAGTGGGGGGGTCGGTGAGCAGTACTTC. It codes for CAIRSGGVGEQYF.

This clone came up once. The DNA for the CDR3 is TGTGCCAGCAAAAGTAACAGTTACACCGGGGAGCTGTTTTTT. It yields the protein CASKSNSYTGELFF. This rearrangement joins TRBV6-5 to TRBJ2-2, with D unclear. The CDR3 is 14 residues long. The V gene's germline CDR1 is MNHEY and CDR2 SVGAGI. The ends were cut back, 7 bases at V and 3 bases at J, with 12 bases in the middle.

The gene calls are TRBV5-5 and TRBJ2-2; D is undetermined. The V and J ends lost 2 bases and 1 base respectively, with 3 bases between them. The CDR3 is 13 amino acids. Germline CDR1 SGHKS, CDR2 YYEKEE (reference sequence). The CDR3 region is CASSFGNTGELFF. The CDR3 DNA is TGTGCCAGCAGCTTTGGGAACACCGGGGAGCTGTTTTTT.

The V and J genes are TRBV2 and TRBJ2-2, with 8 bases identical to TRBD2. V was pared by 3 bases and J by 6 bases, with 9 bases of the junction left unmatched. Germline V gene data show CDR1 as SNHLY and CDR2 as FYNNEI. This CDR3 has 16 amino acids. Here the CDR3 DNA reads TGTGCCAGCAGTGACGGGCGGGGGGCCGTTTCCGGGGAGCTGTTTTTT. It yields the protein CASSDGRGAVSGELFF.

The V gene is TRBV6-1, the J gene TRBJ1-3; unclear D gene. Trimming took off 8 bases at V and 0 bases at J, with 8 bases between the two ends. This CDR3 has 13 amino acids. CDR1 is MNHNS, CDR2 SASEGT, per germline. The CDR3 loop reads CASAGSSGNTIYF. DNA for the CDR3: TGTGCCAGCGCGGGAAGCTCTGGAAACACCATATATTTT.

This clone came up once. This chain links TRBV5-4 with TRBJ1-4; D is unclear. CDR1 SGHNT and CDR2 YYREEE come from the germline V gene (reference sequence). The length of the CDR3 is 14 residues. Trimming took 0 bases from V and 8 from J, leaving 11 bases between them. Here the CDR3 reads CASSLAPVGEKLFF. DNA of the CDR3: TGTGCCAGCAGCTTGGCCCCCGTAGGGGAAAAACTGTTTTTT.

The V call is TRBV6-5, the J call TRBJ1-2; D is unclear. This CDR3 contains 11 residues. CDR1 and CDR2 from the germline V gene are MNHEY and SVGAGI. V was trimmed by 2 bases and J by 4 bases, leaving 2 bases between them. This CDR3 is CASSYRYGYTF. DNA for the CDR3: TGTGCCAGCAGTTACCGCTATGGCTACACCTTC.

The CDR3 DNA follows: TGTGCCAGCAGTTTAGGGACTAGCGGGGGCGGGTACACAGATACGCAGTATTTT. This sequence encodes CASSLGTSGGGYTDTQYF. The chain recombines TRBV27 with TRBJ2-3; TRBD2 matches at 14 bases. CDR3 length: 18 residues. V lost 2 bases, J lost 2 bases, and 6 bases stayed unmatched. The germline V gene encodes CDR1 MNHEY and CDR2 SMNVEV (reference sequence).

The chain links TRBV9 to TRBJ2-5, with 12 bases lining up with TRBD2. Germline V lookup: CDR1 SGDLS, CDR2 YYNGEE. After removal of 2 bases from V and 4 bases from J, the junction contained 6 bases not matched to a gene. CDR3 length: 16 amino acids. The CDR3 sequence: CASSVTSGGTGETQYF. CDR3 DNA sequence: TGTGCCAGCAGCGTGACTAGCGGGGGCACGGGAGAGACCCAGTACTTC.

This chain connects TRBV2 to TRBJ2-7; TRBD1 is a possible D gene (6 bases). Germline loops: CDR1 SNHLY, CDR2 FYNNEI. CDR3 size: 14 residues. The V and J ends lost 1 base and 1 base respectively, with 8 bases between them. For the CDR3, the DNA is TGTGCCAGCAGTGAAGGCAGGGGTTCCTACGAGCAGTACTTC. This codes for CASSEGRGSYEQYF.

This chain connects TRBV2 to TRBJ2-3; D possibly corresponds to TRBD1 (6 bases). The V end lost 7 bases, the J end lost 5 bases, and 7 bases lay between the germline ends. The germline gives CDR1 SNHLY, CDR2 FYNNEI. This CDR3 spans 11 amino acids. CDR3 sequence reads: CASTRGDTQYF. In nucleotides, the CDR3 is TGTGCCAGCACCAGGGGAGATACGCAGTATTTT.

This sequence joins TRBV10-3 and TRBJ2-3; perhaps D is TRBD1 or TRBD2 (6 bases each). CDR3 length: 14 residues. V lost 11 bases to trimming and J lost 1 base, with 16 bases between them. Germline loops: CDR1 ENHRY, CDR2 SYGVKD. The CDR3 here is CAAAWGAGTDTQYF. The CDR3 region has the DNA TGTGCCGCCGCTTGGGGGGCTGGCACAGATACGCAGTATTTT.

The chain uses TRBV6-5 and TRBJ2-7; TRBD1 aligns across 7 bases. The CDR3 loop spans 14 amino acids. The V segment lost 5 bases and the J segment 0 bases; nucleotides outside the gene matches: 4. Per germline, CDR1 MNHEY and CDR2 SVGAGI. The CDR3 protein is CASSKQGSSYEQYF. DNA of the CDR3: TGTGCCAGCAGTAAACAGGGGTCCTCCTACGAGCAGTACTTC.

The J gene is TRBJ1-1, the V gene TRBV7-2; D unresolved. Per the germline V gene, CDR1 is SGHTA and CDR2 is FQGNSA. V dropped 1 base and J dropped 10 bases, with 7 bases sitting between them. The CDR3 covers 11 residues. This CDR3 is CASSLGGRAFF. DNA of the CDR3: TGTGCCAGCAGCTTAGGGGGTCGAGCTTTCTTT.

The chain joins TRBV4-3 to TRBJ1-4, with a possible D match to TRBD1 (5 bases). Germline V CDR1 and CDR2: LGHNA, YSLEER. Between the trimmed V and J ends, which lost 2 bases and 8 bases, there was a span of 18 bases. CDR3 length: 16 amino acids. The CDR3 is CASSQSAPGQGEKLFF. The CDR3 DNA is TGCGCCAGCAGCCAAAGCGCCCCAGGGCAGGGAGAAAAACTGTTTTTT.

V is TRBV11-3 and J is TRBJ2-3; 7 positions agree with TRBD2. The length of the CDR3 is 16 residues. Trimming at V came to 5 bases and at J to 1 base, leaving 9 bases not matched to a gene. Germline V CDR1 and CDR2: SGHNT, YENEEA. The CDR3 region has the DNA TGTGCCAGCAGCCCGTTAAGCGGGGCTGGCACAGATACGCAGTATTTT. Amino acids: CASSPLSGAGTDTQYF.

The chain links TRBV6-1 to TRBJ1-4, with D hard to call. CDR1 and CDR2 from the germline V gene are MNHNS and SASEGT. The CDR3 loop spans 13 amino acids. Trimming shortened V by 6 bases and J by 5 bases, and 10 bases separated the two germline ends. The CDR3 reads CASSETRNEKLFF. CDR3 coding DNA: TGTGCCAGCAGCGAGACACGAAATGAAAAACTGTTTTTT.